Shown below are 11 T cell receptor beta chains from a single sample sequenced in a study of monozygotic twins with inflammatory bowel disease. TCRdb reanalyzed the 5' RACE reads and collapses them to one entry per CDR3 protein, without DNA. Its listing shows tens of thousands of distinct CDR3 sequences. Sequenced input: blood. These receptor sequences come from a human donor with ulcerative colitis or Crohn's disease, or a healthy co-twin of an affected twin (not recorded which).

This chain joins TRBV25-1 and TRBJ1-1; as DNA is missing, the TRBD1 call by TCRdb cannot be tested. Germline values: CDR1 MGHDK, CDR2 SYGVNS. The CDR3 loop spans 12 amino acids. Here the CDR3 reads CASSDTYTEAFF.

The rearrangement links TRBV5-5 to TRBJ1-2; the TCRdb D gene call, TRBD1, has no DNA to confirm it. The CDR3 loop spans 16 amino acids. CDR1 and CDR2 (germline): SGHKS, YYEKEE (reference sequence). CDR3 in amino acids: CASSLALDRGPYGYTF.

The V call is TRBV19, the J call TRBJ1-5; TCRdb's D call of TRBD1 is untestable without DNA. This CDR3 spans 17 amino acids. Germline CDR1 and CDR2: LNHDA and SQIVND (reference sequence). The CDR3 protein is CASSIFGGQGSNQPQHF.

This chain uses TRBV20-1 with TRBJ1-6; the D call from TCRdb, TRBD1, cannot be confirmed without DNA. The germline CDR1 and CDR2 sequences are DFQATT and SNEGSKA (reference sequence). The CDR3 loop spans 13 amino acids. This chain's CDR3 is CSASGTANSPLHF.

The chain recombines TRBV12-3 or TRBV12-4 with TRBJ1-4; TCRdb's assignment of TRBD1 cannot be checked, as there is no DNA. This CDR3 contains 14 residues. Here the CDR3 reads CASSLDSPRGKLFF.

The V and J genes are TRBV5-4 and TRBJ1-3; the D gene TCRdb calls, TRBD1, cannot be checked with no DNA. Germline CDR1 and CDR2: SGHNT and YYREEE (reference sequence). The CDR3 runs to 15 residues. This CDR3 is CASSFTTGVGNTIYF.

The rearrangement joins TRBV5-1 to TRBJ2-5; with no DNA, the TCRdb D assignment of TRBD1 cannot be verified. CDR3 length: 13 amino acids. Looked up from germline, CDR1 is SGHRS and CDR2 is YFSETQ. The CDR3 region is CASSKGIQETQYF.

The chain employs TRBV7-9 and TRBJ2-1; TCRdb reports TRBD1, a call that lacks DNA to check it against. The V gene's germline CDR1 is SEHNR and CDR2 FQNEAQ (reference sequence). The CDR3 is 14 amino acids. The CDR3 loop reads CASSPTRGNNEQFF.

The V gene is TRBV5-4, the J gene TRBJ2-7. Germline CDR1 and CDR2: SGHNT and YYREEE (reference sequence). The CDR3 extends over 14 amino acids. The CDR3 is CASKKEIGAHEQYF.

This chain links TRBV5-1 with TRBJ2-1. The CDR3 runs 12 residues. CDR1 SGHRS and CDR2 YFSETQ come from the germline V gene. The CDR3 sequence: CASSVQDNEQFF.

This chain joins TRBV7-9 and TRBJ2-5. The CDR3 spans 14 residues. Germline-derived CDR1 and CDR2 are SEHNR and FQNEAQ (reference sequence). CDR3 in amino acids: CASSSQAISETQYF.